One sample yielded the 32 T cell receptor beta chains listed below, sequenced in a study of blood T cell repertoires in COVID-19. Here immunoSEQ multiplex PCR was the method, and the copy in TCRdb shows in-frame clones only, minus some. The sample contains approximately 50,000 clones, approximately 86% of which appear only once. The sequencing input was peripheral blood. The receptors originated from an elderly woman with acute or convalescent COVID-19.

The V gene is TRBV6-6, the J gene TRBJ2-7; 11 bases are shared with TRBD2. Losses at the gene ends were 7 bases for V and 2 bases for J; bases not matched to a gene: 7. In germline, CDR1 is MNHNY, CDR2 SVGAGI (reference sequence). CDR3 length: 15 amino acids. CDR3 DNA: TGTGCCAGCACCCCTAGCGGGGGGCTGCCCTACGAGCAGTACTTC. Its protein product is CASTPSGGLPYEQYF.

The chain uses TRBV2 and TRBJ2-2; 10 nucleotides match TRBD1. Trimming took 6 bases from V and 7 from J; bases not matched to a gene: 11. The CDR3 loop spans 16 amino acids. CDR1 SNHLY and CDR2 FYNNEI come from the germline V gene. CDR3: CASRAPSTGGGGELFF. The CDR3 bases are TGTGCCAGCAGGGCTCCATCGACAGGGGGCGGCGGGGAGCTGTTTTTT.

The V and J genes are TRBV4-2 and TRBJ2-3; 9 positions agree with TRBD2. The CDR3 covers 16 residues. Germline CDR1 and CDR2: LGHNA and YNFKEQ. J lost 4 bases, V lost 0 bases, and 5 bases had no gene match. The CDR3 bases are TGTGCCAGCAGCCAAGAGCGGGGGGGCGGACCAGATACGCAGTATTTT. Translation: CASSQERGGGPDTQYF.

CDR3 in amino acids: CASSQPGQYQPQHF. Here the CDR3 DNA reads TGTGCCAGTAGCCAACCGGGACAATATCAGCCCCAGCATTTT. V and J are TRBV19 and TRBJ1-5, with D perhaps TRBD1 (6 bases). The CDR3 consists of 14 residues. Germline CDR1 LNHDA, CDR2 SQIVND (reference sequence). The V and J ends lost 6 bases and 5 bases respectively, with 14 bases between them.

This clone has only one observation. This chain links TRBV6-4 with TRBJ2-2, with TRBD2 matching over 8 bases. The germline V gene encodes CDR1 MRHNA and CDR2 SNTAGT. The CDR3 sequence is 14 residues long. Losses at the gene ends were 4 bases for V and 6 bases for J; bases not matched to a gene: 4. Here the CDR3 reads CASSVRRGAGELFF. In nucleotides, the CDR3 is TGTGCCAGCAGTGTCCGGCGGGGGGCCGGGGAGCTGTTTTTT.

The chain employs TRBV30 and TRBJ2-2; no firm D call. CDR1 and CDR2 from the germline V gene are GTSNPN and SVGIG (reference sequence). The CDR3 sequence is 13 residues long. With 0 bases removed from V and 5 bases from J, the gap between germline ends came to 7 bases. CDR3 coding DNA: TGTGCCTGGAGTGTAACATTTACCGGGGAGCTGTTTTTT. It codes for CAWSVTFTGELFF.

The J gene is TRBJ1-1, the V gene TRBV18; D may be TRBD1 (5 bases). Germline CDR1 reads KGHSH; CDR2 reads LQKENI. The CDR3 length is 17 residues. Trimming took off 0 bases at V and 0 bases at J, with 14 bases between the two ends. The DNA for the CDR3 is TGTGCCAGCTCACCACCGAACGGGGGGATAGTGAACACTGAAGCTTTCTTT. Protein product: CASSPPNGGIVNTEAFF.

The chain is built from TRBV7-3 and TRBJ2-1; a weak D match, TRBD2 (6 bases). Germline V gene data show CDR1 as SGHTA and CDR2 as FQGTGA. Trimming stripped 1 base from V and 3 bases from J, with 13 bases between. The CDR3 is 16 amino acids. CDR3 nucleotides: TGTGCCAGCAGCTTAATGGGCGGGGAGAACTACAATGAGCAGTTCTTC. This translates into CASSLMGGENYNEQFF.

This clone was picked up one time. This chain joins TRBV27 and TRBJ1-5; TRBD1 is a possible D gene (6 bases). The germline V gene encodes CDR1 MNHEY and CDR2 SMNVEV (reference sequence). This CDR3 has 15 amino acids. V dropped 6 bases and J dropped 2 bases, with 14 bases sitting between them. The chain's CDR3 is CASSGTGNGNQPQHF. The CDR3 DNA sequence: TGTGCCAGCAGCGGAACAGGGAATGGCAATCAGCCCCAGCATTTT.

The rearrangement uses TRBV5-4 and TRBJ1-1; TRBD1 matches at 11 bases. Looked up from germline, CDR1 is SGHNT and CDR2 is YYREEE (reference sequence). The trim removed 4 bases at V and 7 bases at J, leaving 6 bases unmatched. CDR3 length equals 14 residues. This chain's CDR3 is CASSEDRGQGEAFF. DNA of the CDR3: TGTGCCAGCAGCGAGGACAGGGGGCAAGGTGAAGCTTTCTTT.

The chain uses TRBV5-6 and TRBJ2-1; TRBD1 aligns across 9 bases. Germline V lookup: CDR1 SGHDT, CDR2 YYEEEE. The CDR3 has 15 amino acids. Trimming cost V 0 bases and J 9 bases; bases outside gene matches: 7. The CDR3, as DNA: TGTGCCAGCAGCTTGGTCTCGGGACAGGGCGCTGAGCAGTTCTTC. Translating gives CASSLVSGQGAEQFF.

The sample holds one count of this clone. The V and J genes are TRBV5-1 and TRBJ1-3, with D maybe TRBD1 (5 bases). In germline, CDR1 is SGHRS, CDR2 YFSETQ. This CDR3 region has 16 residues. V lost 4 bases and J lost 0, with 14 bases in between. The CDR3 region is CASSPGGSSSGNTIYF. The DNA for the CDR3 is TGCGCCAGCAGCCCCGGGGGTTCGAGCTCTGGAAACACCATATATTTT.

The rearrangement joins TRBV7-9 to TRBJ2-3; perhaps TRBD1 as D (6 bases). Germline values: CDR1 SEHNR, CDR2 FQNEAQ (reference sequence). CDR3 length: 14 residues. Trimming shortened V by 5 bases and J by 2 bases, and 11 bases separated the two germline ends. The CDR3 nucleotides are TGTGCCAGCAGCATGGGACACCACACAGATACGCAGTATTTT. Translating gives CASSMGHHTDTQYF.

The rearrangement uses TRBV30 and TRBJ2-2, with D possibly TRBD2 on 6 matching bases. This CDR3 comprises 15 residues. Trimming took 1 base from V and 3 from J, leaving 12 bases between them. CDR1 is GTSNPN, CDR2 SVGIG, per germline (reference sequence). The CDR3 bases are TGTGCCTGGAGTGCCGGGACTTTAGACACCGGGGAGCTGTTTTTT. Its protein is CAWSAGTLDTGELFF. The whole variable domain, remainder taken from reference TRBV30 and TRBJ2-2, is SQTIHQWPATLVQPVGSPLSLECTVEGTSNPNLYWYRQAAGRGLQLLFYSVGIGQISSEVPQNLSASRPQDRQFILSSKKLLLSDSGFYLCAWSAGTLDTGELFFGEGSRLTVL.

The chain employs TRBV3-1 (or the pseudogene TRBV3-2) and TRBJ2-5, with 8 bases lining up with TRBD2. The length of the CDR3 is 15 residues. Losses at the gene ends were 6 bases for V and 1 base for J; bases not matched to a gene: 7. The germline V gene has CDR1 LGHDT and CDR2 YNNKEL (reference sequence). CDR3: CASRGSGGIQETQYF. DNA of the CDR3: TGTGCCAGCAGGGGGAGCGGGGGTATCCAAGAGACCCAGTACTTC.

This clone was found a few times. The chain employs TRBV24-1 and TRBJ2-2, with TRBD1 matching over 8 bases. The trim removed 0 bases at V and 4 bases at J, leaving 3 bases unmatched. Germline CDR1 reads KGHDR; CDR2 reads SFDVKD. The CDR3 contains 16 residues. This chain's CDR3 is CATSDLQGAGTGELFF. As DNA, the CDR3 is TGTGCCACCAGTGATTTGCAGGGGGCGGGCACCGGGGAGCTGTTTTTT.

This CDR3 is CASSLNGDPGYTF. The DNA for the CDR3 is TGTGCCAGCAGTTTAAACGGGGATCCTGGCTACACCTTC. This sequence joins TRBV12-3 or TRBV12-4 and TRBJ1-2; D is undetermined. The CDR3 is 13 amino acids. The ends were cut back, 2 bases at V and 7 bases at J, with 11 bases in the middle.

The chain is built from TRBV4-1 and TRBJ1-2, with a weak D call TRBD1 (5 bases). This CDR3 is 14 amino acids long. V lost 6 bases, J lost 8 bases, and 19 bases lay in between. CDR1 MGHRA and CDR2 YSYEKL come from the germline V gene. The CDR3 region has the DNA TGCGCCAGCAGATCCGGGGGGGTTAGGGAAGGCTACACCTTC. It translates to CASRSGGVREGYTF.

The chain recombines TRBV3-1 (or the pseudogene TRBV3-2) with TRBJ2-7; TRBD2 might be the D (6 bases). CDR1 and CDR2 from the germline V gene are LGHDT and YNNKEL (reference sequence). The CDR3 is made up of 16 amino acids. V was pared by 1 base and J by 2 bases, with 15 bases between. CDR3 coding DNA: TGTGCCAGCAGCCAAGGTCCCGGGAGTCTCGCCTACGAGCAGTACTTC. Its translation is CASSQGPGSLAYEQYF.

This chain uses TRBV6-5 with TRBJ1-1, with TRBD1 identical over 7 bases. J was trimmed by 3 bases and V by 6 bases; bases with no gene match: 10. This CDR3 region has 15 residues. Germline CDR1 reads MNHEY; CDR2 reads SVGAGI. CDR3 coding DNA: TGTGCCAGCAGGGGCTCGACAGGGCGGGACACTGAAGCTTTCTTT. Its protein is CASRGSTGRDTEAFF.

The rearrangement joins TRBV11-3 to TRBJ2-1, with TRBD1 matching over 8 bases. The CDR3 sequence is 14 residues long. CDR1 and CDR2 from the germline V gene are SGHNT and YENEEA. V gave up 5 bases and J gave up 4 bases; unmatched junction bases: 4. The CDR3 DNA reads TGTGCCAGCAGCCCGGGACAGGATTACAATGAGCAGTTCTTC. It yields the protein CASSPGQDYNEQFF.

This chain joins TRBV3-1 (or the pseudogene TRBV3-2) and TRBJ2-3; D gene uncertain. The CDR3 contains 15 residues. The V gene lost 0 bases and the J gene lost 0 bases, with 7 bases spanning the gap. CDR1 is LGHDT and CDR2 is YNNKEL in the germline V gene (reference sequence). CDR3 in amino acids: CASSQDPVSTDTQYF. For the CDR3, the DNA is TGTGCCAGCAGCCAAGATCCGGTCAGCACAGATACGCAGTATTTT.

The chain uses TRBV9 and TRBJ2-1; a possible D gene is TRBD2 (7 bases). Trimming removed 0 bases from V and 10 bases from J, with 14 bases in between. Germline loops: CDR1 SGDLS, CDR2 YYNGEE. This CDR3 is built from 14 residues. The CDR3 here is CASSVGGGAGEQFF. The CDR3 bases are TGTGCCAGCAGCGTAGGTGGGGGGGCAGGGGAGCAGTTCTTC.

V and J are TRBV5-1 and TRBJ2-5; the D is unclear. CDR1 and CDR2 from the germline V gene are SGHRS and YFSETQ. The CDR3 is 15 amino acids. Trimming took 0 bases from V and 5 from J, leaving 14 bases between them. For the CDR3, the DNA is TGCGCCAGCAGCTTGGTAGTGCCAAGTTCTGAGACCCAGTACTTC. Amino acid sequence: CASSLVVPSSETQYF.

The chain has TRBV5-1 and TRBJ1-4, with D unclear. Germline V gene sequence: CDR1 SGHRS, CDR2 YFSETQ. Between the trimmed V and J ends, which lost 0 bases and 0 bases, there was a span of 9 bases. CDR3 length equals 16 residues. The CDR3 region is CASSLDAAATNEKLFF. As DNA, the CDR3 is TGCGCCAGCAGCTTGGATGCGGCTGCAACTAATGAAAAACTGTTTTTT.

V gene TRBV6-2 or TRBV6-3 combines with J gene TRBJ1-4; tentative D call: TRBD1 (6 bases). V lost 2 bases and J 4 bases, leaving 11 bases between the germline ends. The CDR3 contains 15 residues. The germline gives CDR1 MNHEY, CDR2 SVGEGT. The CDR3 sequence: CASSYEDRINEKLFF. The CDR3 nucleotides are TGTGCCAGCAGTTACGAGGACAGAATTAATGAAAAACTGTTTTTT.

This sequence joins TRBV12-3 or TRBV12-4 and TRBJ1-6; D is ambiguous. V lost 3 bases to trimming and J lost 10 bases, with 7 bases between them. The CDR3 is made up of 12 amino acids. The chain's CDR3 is CASSLAASPLHF. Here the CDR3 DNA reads TGTGCCAGCAGTTTGGCGGCGTCACCCCTCCACTTT.

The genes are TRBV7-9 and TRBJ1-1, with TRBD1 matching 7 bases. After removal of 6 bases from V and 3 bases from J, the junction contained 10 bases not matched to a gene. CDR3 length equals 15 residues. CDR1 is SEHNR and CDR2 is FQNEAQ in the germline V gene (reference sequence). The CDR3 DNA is TGTGCCAGCAGTCGAGGGGGCGCTGGGGACACTGAAGCTTTCTTT. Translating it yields CASSRGGAGDTEAFF.

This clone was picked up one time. The CDR3 is CASSSGQGASSEQYF. The CDR3 region has the DNA TGCGCCAGCAGCTCGGGACAGGGGGCTTCGAGCGAGCAGTACTTC. The chain has TRBV5-1 and TRBJ2-7, with TRBD1 matching over 12 bases. The germline V gene encodes CDR1 SGHRS and CDR2 YFSETQ. The CDR3 is 15 amino acids. Trimming cost V 3 bases and J 6 bases; bases outside gene matches: 7.

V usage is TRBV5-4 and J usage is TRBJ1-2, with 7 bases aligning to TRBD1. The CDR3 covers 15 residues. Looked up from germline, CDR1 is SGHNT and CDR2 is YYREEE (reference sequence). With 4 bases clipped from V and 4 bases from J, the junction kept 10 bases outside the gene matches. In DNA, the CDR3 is TGTGCCAGCAGCGTAACCCGGGACAGCTTCTATGGCTACACCTTC. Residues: CASSVTRDSFYGYTF.

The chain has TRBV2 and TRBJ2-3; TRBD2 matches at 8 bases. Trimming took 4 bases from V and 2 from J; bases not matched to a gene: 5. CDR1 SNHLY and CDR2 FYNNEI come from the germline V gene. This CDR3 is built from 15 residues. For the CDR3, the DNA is TGTGCCAGCAGTGCGGGGGGGCGCGACACAGATACGCAGTATTTT. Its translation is CASSAGGRDTDTQYF. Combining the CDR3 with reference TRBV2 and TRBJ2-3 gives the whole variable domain EPEVTQTPSHQVTQMGQEVILRCVPISNHLYFYWYRQILGQKVEFLVSFYNNEISEKSEIFDDQFSVERPDGSNFTLKIRSTKLEDSAMYFCASSAGGRDTDTQYFGPGTRLTVL.

CDR3 nucleotides: TGTGCCAGCTCACCGTCGGGGGTATCGGGGGGCAATCAGCCCCAGCATTTT. The encoded protein is CASSPSGVSGGNQPQHF. The rearrangement uses TRBV18 and TRBJ1-5, with D perhaps matching TRBD1 (5 bases). Trimming shortened V by 3 bases and J by 2 bases, and 17 bases separated the two germline ends. Germline-derived CDR1 and CDR2 are KGHSH and LQKENI. The CDR3 loop spans 17 amino acids.